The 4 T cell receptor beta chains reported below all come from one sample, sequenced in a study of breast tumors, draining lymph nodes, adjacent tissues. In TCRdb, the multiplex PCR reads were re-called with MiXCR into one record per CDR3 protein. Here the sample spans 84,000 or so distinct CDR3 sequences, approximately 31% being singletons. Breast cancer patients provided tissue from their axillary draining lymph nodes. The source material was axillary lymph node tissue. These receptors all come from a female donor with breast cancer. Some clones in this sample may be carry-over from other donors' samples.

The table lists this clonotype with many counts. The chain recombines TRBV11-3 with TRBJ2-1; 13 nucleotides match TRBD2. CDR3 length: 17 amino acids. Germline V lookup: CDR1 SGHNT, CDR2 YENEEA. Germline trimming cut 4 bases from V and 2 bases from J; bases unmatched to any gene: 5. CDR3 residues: CASSSRLAGGPYNEQFF. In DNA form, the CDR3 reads TGTGCCAGCAGCTCCCGACTAGCGGGAGGACCCTACAATGAGCAGTTCTTC.

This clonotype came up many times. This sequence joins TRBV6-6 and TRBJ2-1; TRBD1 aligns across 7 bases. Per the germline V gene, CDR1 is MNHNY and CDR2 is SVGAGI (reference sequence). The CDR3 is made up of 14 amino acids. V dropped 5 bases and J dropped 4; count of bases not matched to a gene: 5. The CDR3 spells CASSHRDSYNEQFF. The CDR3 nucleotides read TGTGCCAGCAGTCACCGGGACAGTTACAATGAGCAGTTCTTC.

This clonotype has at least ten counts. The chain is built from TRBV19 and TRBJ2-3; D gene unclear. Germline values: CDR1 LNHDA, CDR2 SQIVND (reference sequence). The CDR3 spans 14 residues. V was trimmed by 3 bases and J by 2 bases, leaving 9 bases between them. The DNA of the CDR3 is TGTGCCAGTAGTATTTCTGACTCCACAGATACGCAGTATTTT. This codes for CASSISDSTDTQYF. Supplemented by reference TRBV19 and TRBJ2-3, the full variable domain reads DGGITQSPKYLFRKEGQNVTLSCEQNLNHDAMYWYRQDPGQGLRLIYYSQIVNDFQKGDIAEGYSVSREKKESFPLTVTSAQKNPTAFYLCASSISDSTDTQYFGPGTRLTVL.

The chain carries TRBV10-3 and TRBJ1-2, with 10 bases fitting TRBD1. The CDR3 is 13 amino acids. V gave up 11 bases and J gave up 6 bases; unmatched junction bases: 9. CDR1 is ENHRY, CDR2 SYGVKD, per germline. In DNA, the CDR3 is TGTGCCGCGCGGACCGGGACAGGGGATGGCTACACCTTC. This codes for CAARTGTGDGYTF.